The entry below gives a single T cell receptor beta chain sequence along with its context. Its antigen is currently unknown. This sample was taken from a study of T-cell reconstitution after alpha-beta-depleted transplantation in children. Germline CDR1 SGDLS, CDR2 YYNGEE. This CDR3 has 15 amino acids. Trimming removed 3 bases at V and 0 bases at J, with 12 bases between. The study, taken as a whole, reports: From newly produced T cells came most of the T-cell counts and diversity one year after transplant. Several hundred expanded graft clones reportedly were the source of alpha-beta T cells about two months after transplant. Surviving recipient T cells and thymic progenitors accounted for the high day-60 TCRbeta diversity observed in some patients.

Unique molecular identifiers were incorporated when the TCRbeta library was constructed. TCRdb re-derived calls from the PCR reads in MiXCR, one entry per CDR3 protein. The sample includes about 580,000 distinct CDR3 sequences, 25% to 30% of them seen just once. This TCR came from a boy under two years old with Wiskott-Aldrich syndrome, due to receive a stem cell transplant. The sequenced sample was PBMCs, obtained before TCRalphabeta/CD19-depleted stem cell transplant. The chain has TRBV9 and TRBJ1-1; D is ambiguous. The CDR3 protein is CASSAFPGMNTEAFF. Here the CDR3 DNA reads TGTGCCAGCAGCGCCTTTCCGGGCATGAACACTGAAGCTTTCTTT.